This T cell receptor beta chain is from a study of response to subunit inactivated influenza vaccine (dated by TCRdb to the late 2010s). As for the study more broadly: Deep quantitative T cell receptor repertoire profiling was used in the study to track responses to a trivalent subunit inactivated influenza vaccine.

Results the study describes overall, beyond this receptor: According to the authors, only a limited number of new T cells may be recruited by each seasonal influenza vaccination.

Library creation used RT-PCR. The sequencer listed for this sample is Illumina HiSeq 2500. The raw public data were reprocessed by TCRdb itself: fastp quality trimming at Q25, MiXCR clonotype calling, in-frame beta chains only. When rows share a CDR3 protein, they turn into one entry using the most common DNA and genes. Here the sample has around 200,000 distinct CDR3 sequences; 9.5% to 15% occur a single time. Clones ranked in the top ten supply over 25% of the sample. This clonotype was counted many times. Its cognate antigen has yet to be identified. No much larger clonotype is one base removed from it; base qualities were not supplied. V ends up 6 bases short and J 1 base short, with an unmatched junction base count of 9. Per the germline V gene, MNHNS is the CDR1 and SASEGT is the CDR2. Spanning cysteine to phenylalanine, the CDR3 consists of 16 amino acids. Only the CDR3 portion is preserved as DNA: 48 bases, with reading frame beginning at the first base.

These same data were also listed under a study on T cells expressing NK-cell markers. That second report states: The TCR beta cDNA libraries were made using 5'RACE template switching, a step that added both a universal primer site and unique molecular identifiers. TCR beta-chain repertoires were profiled in sorted CD3+CD56+NKG2C+, CD3+CD56+NKG2C- and CD3+CD56-NKG2C+ T-cell subsets from about 8 donors. Among the eight sequenced donors, seven were HCMV-seropositive and one was HCMV-seronegative. To restrict sorting to alphabetaTCR-expressing T cells, an anti-gammadeltaTCR antibody was added in several experiments. In about 6 donors, the dominant CD3+CD56+NKG2C+ clonotypes were found to rank among the top 10 CD8+ clonotypes and to make up about 1.0-7.5% of CD8+ T cells. Those dominant clonotypes were again the most abundant among CD3+CD56-NKG2C+ cells in a few donors, at roughly 25-60.1%. Whether the expanded NKG2C-expressing T cell clones were specific for HCMV antigens was left unclear. Randomly selected healthy volunteers, three men and five women, were used as the eight sequenced donors. A commercial ELISA kit detecting HCMV-specific IgG in serum was used to determine HCMV serostatus. Ficoll density gradient centrifugation was used to isolate peripheral blood mononuclear cells from blood. Magnetic immunoseparation with Miltenyi isolation kits was used to isolate CD4+ and CD8+ T cells from PBMC. cDNA synthesis was primed from the TCR beta constant segment and was followed by two successive PCR amplification steps. Illumina HiSeq 2000/2500, MiSeq or NextSeq was used to sequence libraries as 2 x 150 bp reads. Reads were demultiplexed and grouped by UMI with MIGEC, and clonotypes were assembled and quantified with MiTCR. To remove erroneous sequences, TCR cDNA sequences were retained only when supported by two or more reads. The tcR package was used for downstream repertoire analysis, and clonotypes were matched between fractions using CDR3 nucleotide sequence together with V segment. VDJmatch was used to annotate antigen specificity against VDJdb, with one amino acid substitution allowed in CDR3.

The chain is made from TRBV6-1 and TRBJ2-5, and 9 junctional nucleotides match TRBD2. This specimen was CD8+ T cells sorted from PBMCs, taken 11 to 12 days after vaccination. The sequence derives from a man aged 45-65 years who received an inactivated influenza vaccine. Donor details come from another sample of the same person, matched by shared clones. The CDR3 protein sequence reads: CASSPSSGGFQETQYF. In nucleotides, the sequence is TGTGCCAGCAGCCCCTCCAGCGGGGGGTTCCAAGAGACCCAGTACTTC.